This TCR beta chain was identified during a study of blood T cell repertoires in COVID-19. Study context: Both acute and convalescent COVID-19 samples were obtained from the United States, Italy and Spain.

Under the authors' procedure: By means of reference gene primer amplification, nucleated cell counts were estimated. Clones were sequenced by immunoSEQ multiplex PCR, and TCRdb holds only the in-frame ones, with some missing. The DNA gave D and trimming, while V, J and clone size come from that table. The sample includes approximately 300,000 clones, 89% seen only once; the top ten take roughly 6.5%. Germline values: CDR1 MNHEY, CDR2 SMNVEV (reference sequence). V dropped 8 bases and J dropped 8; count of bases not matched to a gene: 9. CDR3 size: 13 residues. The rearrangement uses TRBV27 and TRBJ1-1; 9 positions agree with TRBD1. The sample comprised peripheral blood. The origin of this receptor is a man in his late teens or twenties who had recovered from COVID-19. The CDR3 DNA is TGTGCCAGCGCCCAAGGGGGACAGGGCGAAGCTTTCTTT. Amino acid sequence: CASAQGGQGEAFF.